Shown below are 20 T cell receptor beta chains from a single sample sequenced in a study of regulatory T cells in long-lasting Graves disease listed by TCRdb under 2021. The library was built by means of multiplex PCR. Sequencing took place on an Illumina HiSeq 4000. iRepertoire HTBI primers and Arm-PCR amplification of CDR3 regions were used to construct TCR beta libraries. TCRdb reworked the public reads: Q25 trimming with fastp, MiXCR clone assembly, productive beta chains retained. Identical CDR3 protein sequences are pooled into one entry, listed with their most common genes and DNA. The sample profile shows over 350,000 distinct CDR3 sequences; around 21% of them were found once. Together, the top ten hold roughly 20% of the sample. In the paper's terms, the time point label means: persistent/refractory GD, antithyroid drugs over 5 years with positive TRAb. RNA was extracted from PBMCs in TRIzol for both TCR sequencing and RNA sequencing.

The sample consisted of peripheral blood mononuclear cells (PBMCs), taken when the disease was refractory, from a patient treated with antithyroid drugs. These receptor sequences come from a female donor with Graves disease.

This clonotype has ten or more counts. The chain uses TRBV9 and TRBJ1-2, with D perhaps matching TRBD1 (5 bases). Germline V gene sequence: CDR1 SGDLS, CDR2 YYNGEE. The CDR3 loop spans 15 amino acids. V was shortened by 5 bases and J by 10 bases, with 24 bases between the two germline ends. In DNA, the CDR3 is TGTGCCAGCAGTGACGCCCAGGGCCTTTTTAATCCCTACACCTTC. Its protein is CASSDAQGLFNPYTF.

Details on this clonotype: Since a much larger clone is just one base distant, this may be a read error. This chain uses TRBV15 with TRBJ1-4; D is uncertain. The germline V gene encodes CDR1 LNHNV and CDR2 YYDKDF (reference sequence). This CDR3 spans 14 amino acids. As DNA, the CDR3 is TGTGCCACCAGCAGAGGCGGCGCCACGCAAAAACTGCTTTTT. This translates into CATSRGGATQKLLF.

This clonotype was observed many times. The V gene is TRBV6-1, the J gene TRBJ1-4; 8 positions agree with TRBD1. Germline loops: CDR1 MNHNS, CDR2 SASEGT. Germline trimming cut 4 bases from V and 7 bases from J; bases unmatched to any gene: 5. This CDR3 is built from 14 residues. CDR3 nucleotides: TGTGCCAGCAGTGTGACAGGGGTGGGTGAAAAACTGTTTTTT. This gives the protein CASSVTGVGEKLFF.

The rearrangement joins TRBV29-1 to TRBJ1-1; weak D call: TRBD1 (5 bases). Germline lookup yields CDR1 SQVTM and CDR2 ANQGSEA. V lost 7 bases and J lost 6, with 18 bases in between. The CDR3 totals 13 residues. The CDR3 region is CSAGARAQSEAFF. CDR3 DNA: TGCAGCGCTGGGGCCAGGGCCCAGTCTGAAGCTTTCTTT.

This clonotype was seen repeatedly, ten times or more. J is TRBJ1-6 and V is TRBV2; D is possibly TRBD1 (5 bases). Germline-derived CDR1 and CDR2 are SNHLY and FYNNEI. This CDR3 contains 13 residues. V lost 7 bases to trimming and J lost 6 bases, with 10 bases between them. The CDR3 bases are TGTGCCAGCAAGGGGCAGTTTAATTCACCCCTCCACTTT. It translates to CASKGQFNSPLHF. The variable domain in full, with the rest retrieved from reference TRBV2 and TRBJ1-6, is EPEVTQTPSHQVTQMGQEVILRCVPISNHLYFYWYRQILGQKVEFLVSFYNNEISEKSEIFDDQFSVERPDGSNFTLKIRSTKLEDSAMYFCASKGQFNSPLHFGNGTRLTVT.

This clonotype came up a few times. The chain is built from TRBV20-1 and TRBJ2-7, with D perhaps matching TRBD2 (7 bases). This CDR3 has 17 residues. Per the germline V gene, CDR1 is DFQATT and CDR2 is SNEGSKA (reference sequence). Trimming left V 4 bases short and J 3 bases short, with 25 bases between. CDR3 sequence: CSAIFGEGGRNNYEQYF. CDR3 nucleotide sequence: TGCAGTGCTATTTTTGGCGAGGGGGGGCGAAATAACTACGAGCAGTACTTC.

The table lists this clonotype with a few counts. The chain links TRBV6-2 or TRBV6-3 to TRBJ1-1; no definite D call. The CDR3 runs to 14 residues. Trimming removed 9 bases from V and 2 bases from J, with 16 bases in between. Germline CDR1 is MNHEY and CDR2 is SVGEGT. This CDR3 reads CASQGRTSNTEAFF. As DNA, the CDR3 is TGTGCCAGTCAAGGGCGCACCTCAAACACTGAAGCTTTCTTT.

This sequence joins TRBV28 and TRBJ2-1, with 9 bases identical to TRBD1. In germline, CDR1 is MDHEN, CDR2 SYDVKM. CDR3 length: 14 residues. V trimming: 5 bases; J trimming: 7 bases; junction bases outside the gene matches: 6. CDR3 bases: TGTGCCAGCAGTGGCAGGACAGGGGCGAATGAGCAGTTCTTC. Its protein product is CASSGRTGANEQFF.

The chain has TRBV5-1 and TRBJ2-5; D is perhaps TRBD2 (7 bases). V gave up 3 bases and J gave up 2 bases, with 17 bases separating them. The CDR3 runs 16 residues. Germline V gives CDR1 SGHRS, CDR2 YFSETQ. CDR3 nucleotides: TGCGCCAGCAGCTCGGGCGGGGGCCGGGGGCAAGAGACCCAGTACTTC. It specifies CASSSGGGRGQETQYF.

There are a few counts of this clonotype. This chain connects TRBV7-9 to TRBJ1-4; 11 bases are shared with TRBD1. This CDR3 comprises 18 residues. Germline CDR1 SEHNR, CDR2 FQNEAQ (reference sequence). V lost 8 bases to trimming and J lost 0 bases; unmatched junction nucleotides: 11. CDR3 sequence reads: CASSKSPGQGATNEKLFF. The CDR3 nucleotides read TGTGCCAGCTCGAAGAGTCCGGGACAGGGGGCAACTAATGAAAAACTGTTTTTT.

This clonotype has at least ten counts. V and J are TRBV2 and TRBJ1-1; 8 bases align to TRBD1. The germline CDR1 and CDR2 sequences are SNHLY and FYNNEI. This CDR3 region has 16 residues. Trimming removed 4 bases from V and 1 base from J; junction bases left unmatched: 8. CDR3 in amino acids: CASSGLGQAKNTEAFF. The CDR3 bases are TGTGCCAGCAGTGGTCTGGGACAGGCGAAGAACACTGAAGCTTTCTTT. Full variable domain (missing parts from reference TRBV2 and TRBJ1-1): EPEVTQTPSHQVTQMGQEVILRCVPISNHLYFYWYRQILGQKVEFLVSFYNNEISEKSEIFDDQFSVERPDGSNFTLKIRSTKLEDSAMYFCASSGLGQAKNTEAFFGQGTRLTVV.

J is TRBJ2-5 and V is TRBV5-6; D may be TRBD1 (7 bases). CDR1 is SGHDT, CDR2 YYEEEE, per germline. Trimming removed 7 bases from V and 4 bases from J, with 20 bases in between. The CDR3 covers 15 residues. The CDR3: CASASGDSLGETQYF. DNA of the CDR3: TGTGCCAGCGCGTCGGGGGACAGCCTGGGAGAGACCCAGTACTTC.

The V and J genes are TRBV2 and TRBJ2-7; 7 positions match TRBD1. The V gene's germline CDR1 is SNHLY and CDR2 FYNNEI. V was clipped by 6 bases and J by 0 bases; unmatched bases: 8. The CDR3 loop spans 15 amino acids. DNA for the CDR3: TGTGCCAGCAGCAGAGACAGGGCCCTCTCCTACGAGCAGTACTTC. Its translation is CASSRDRALSYEQYF. The full variable domain, its missing parts supplied by reference TRBV2 and TRBJ2-7, is EPEVTQTPSHQVTQMGQEVILRCVPISNHLYFYWYRQILGQKVEFLVSFYNNEISEKSEIFDDQFSVERPDGSNFTLKIRSTKLEDSAMYFCASSRDRALSYEQYFGPGTRLTVT.

Concerning this clonotype itself: A much larger clone lies one base from this, so it may be a read error. CDR3 protein: CAGSFATGTGDGYTF. The CDR3 coding sequence is TGTGCCGGCAGTTTTGCCACCGGGACAGGGGATGGCTACACCTTC. The chain links TRBV12-3 or TRBV12-4 to TRBJ1-2; TRBD1 aligns across 10 bases. The CDR3 is 15 residues long.

This clonotype was seen a single time. V is TRBV19 and J is TRBJ2-4; no firm D call. The CDR3 has 13 residues. V was clipped by 4 bases and J by 12 bases, with 16 bases between them. Germline V gene data show CDR1 as LNHDA and CDR2 as SQIVND (reference sequence). This CDR3 reads CASSNDLHLDQYF. The CDR3 DNA reads TGTGCCAGTAGTAACGACTTACACCTAGATCAGTACTTC.

This clonotype was picked up many times. The rearrangement links TRBV2 to TRBJ1-2, with D hard to call. Trimming cost V 3 bases and J 2 bases, with 4 bases left between them. Germline V gene lookup returns CDR1 SNHLY and CDR2 FYNNEI. The CDR3 length is 12 residues. DNA for the CDR3: TGTGCCAGCAGTGAGTACAACTATGGCTACACCTTC. Encoded protein: CASSEYNYGYTF.

This chain connects TRBV10-3 to TRBJ1-1; D is uncertain. The germline CDR1 and CDR2 sequences are ENHRY and SYGVKD. The V end lost 3 bases, the J end lost 2 bases, and 10 bases lay between the germline ends. The CDR3 extends over 14 amino acids. The CDR3 region is CAISDAGINTEAFF. CDR3 bases: TGTGCCATCAGTGATGCGGGAATTAACACTGAAGCTTTCTTT.

The CDR3 sequence: CASSFAQGSYEQYF. CDR3 sequence (DNA): TGCGCCAGCAGCTTTGCACAGGGATCCTACGAGCAGTACTTC. The chain couples TRBV5-1 to TRBJ2-7; the D gene is possibly TRBD1 (6 bases). Germline V lookup: CDR1 SGHRS, CDR2 YFSETQ. The V and J ends lost 2 bases and 1 base respectively, with 10 bases between them. The CDR3 extends over 14 amino acids.

The table lists this clonotype with many counts. This sequence joins TRBV7-2 and TRBJ1-1; D is unclear. CDR3 length: 17 amino acids. Trimming took 5 bases from V and 1 from J, leaving 20 bases between them. The germline CDR1 and CDR2 sequences are SGHTA and FQGNSA. CDR3 DNA: TGTGCCAGCAGCCGTAGCCCTCCCGGATCCGGGAACACTGAAGCTTTCTTT. This sequence encodes CASSRSPPGSGNTEAFF.

Remarks on this clonotype: Only one base separates this from a far larger clonotype, so it likely reflects a read error. J is TRBJ1-4 and V is TRBV5-5, with a tentative D call TRBD1 (5 bases). The end of the DNA aligns better with TRBJ1-6, so the J call may be wrong. CDR1 is SGHKS, CDR2 YYEKEE, per germline (reference sequence). This CDR3 contains 15 residues. CDR3 DNA: TGTGACAGCAGCTTGTACGCGGATTGGGGGTCACCCCTCCACTTT. Amino acid sequence: CDSSLYADWGSPLHF.